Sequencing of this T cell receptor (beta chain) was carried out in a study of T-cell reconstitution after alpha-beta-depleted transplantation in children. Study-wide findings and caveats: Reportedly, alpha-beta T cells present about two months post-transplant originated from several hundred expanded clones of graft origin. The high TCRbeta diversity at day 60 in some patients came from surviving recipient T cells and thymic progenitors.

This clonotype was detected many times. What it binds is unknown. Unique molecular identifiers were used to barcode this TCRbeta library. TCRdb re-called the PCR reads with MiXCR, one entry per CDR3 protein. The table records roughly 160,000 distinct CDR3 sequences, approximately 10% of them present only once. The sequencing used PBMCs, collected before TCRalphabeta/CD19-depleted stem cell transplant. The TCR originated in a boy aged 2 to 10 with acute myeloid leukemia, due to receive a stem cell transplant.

For the CDR3, the DNA is TGTGCCAGCAGTCTCGACAGGACTGGCTACACCTTC. Translating gives CASSLDRTGYTF. The V call is TRBV5-6, the J call TRBJ1-2; D perhaps matches TRBD1 (6 bases). Germline V gene lookup returns CDR1 SGHDT and CDR2 YYEEEE. CDR3 length: 12 residues. The V and J ends lost 5 bases and 7 bases respectively, with 12 bases between them.